Listed here are 6 T cell receptor beta chains from one sample, sequenced in a study of blood T cell repertoires in COVID-19. Sequencing used immunoSEQ multiplex PCR; TCRdb keeps in-frame clones, though not all of them. The table has over 110,000 clones, nearly 85% seen once; the top ten hold about 4%. The sequenced material came from PBMCs or T cells enriched from blood (not recorded which). The receptors stem from a man aged 45 to 65 in a cohort exposed to, infected with or recovered from COVID-19 (not recorded which).

The gene calls are TRBV7-2 and TRBJ2-4, with D possibly being TRBD1 (5 bases). There are 16 residues in the CDR3. CDR1 SGHTA and CDR2 FQGNSA come from the germline V gene. The germline V and J ends were trimmed by 4 bases and 5 bases, with 18 bases remaining between them. The CDR3 nucleotides are TGTGCCAGCAGCTCCTCGACAGTCGGACGACAAAACATTCAGTACTTC. Amino acids: CASSSSTVGRQNIQYF.

The chain recombines TRBV28 with TRBJ2-7; TRBD2 agrees at 12 bases. Germline CDR1 MDHEN, CDR2 SYDVKM. This CDR3 contains 16 residues. V dropped 4 bases and J dropped 1; count of bases not matched to a gene: 5. CDR3 loop: CASSSSGLAGSYEQYF. The CDR3 nucleotides are TGTGCCAGCAGTTCTTCTGGACTAGCGGGGTCCTACGAGCAGTACTTC.

The rearrangement uses TRBV4-1 and TRBJ2-1; 11 positions match TRBD2. This CDR3 spans 15 amino acids. V trimming: 6 bases; J trimming: 6 bases; junction bases outside the gene matches: 7. Germline CDR1 reads MGHRA; CDR2 reads YSYEKL. The CDR3 here is CASRMGTSGLNEQFF. The CDR3 DNA sequence: TGCGCCAGCAGAATGGGGACTAGCGGCCTCAATGAGCAGTTCTTC.

The J gene is TRBJ2-7, the V gene TRBV27; 7 nucleotides align to TRBD2. From germline, CDR1 is MNHEY and CDR2 SMNVEV (reference sequence). The CDR3 has 13 amino acids. Trimming at V came to 7 bases and at J to 1 base, leaving 4 bases not matched to a gene. Written as DNA, the CDR3 is TGTGCCAGCAAAAGCGGGGAATCCTACGAGCAGTACTTC. Protein product: CASKSGESYEQYF.

This clone has a handful of counts. The J gene is TRBJ2-4, the V gene TRBV7-6; tentative D call: TRBD2 (6 bases). This CDR3 is built from 16 residues. The V gene lost 4 bases and the J gene lost 4 bases, with 17 bases spanning the gap. Per germline, CDR1 SGHVS and CDR2 FNYEAQ. The CDR3 region is CASSSNPPGGKNIQYF. In nucleotides, the CDR3 is TGTGCCAGCAGCTCCAATCCTCCCGGGGGTAAAAACATTCAGTACTTC. The full variable domain, its missing parts supplied by reference TRBV7-6 and TRBJ2-4, is GAGVSQSPRYKVTKRGQDVALRCDPISGHVSLYWYRQALGQGPEFLTYFNYEAQQDKSGLPNDRFSAERPEGSISTLTIQRTEQRDSAMYRCASSSNPPGGKNIQYFGAGTRLSVL.

V usage is TRBV5-1 and J usage is TRBJ2-2; 7 bases agree with TRBD1. V was clipped by 4 bases and J by 5 bases; unmatched bases: 14. The germline V gene encodes CDR1 SGHRS and CDR2 YFSETQ. This CDR3 contains 17 residues. CDR3 nucleotide sequence: TGCGCCAGCAGCCCTTCTACAGGGGTGCTGGGGACCGGGGAGCTGTTTTTT. Protein product: CASSPSTGVLGTGELFF.